A selection of T cell receptor beta chains follows, all from one sample in a study of blood T cell repertoires in COVID-19. Some clones are missing from TCRdb's copy, which holds only in-frame ones; the method was immunoSEQ multiplex PCR. The data show approximately 280,000 clones, around nine tenths seen once. The specimen sequenced was peripheral blood. The receptor source for this set is a woman aged 55 to 70 with acute or convalescent COVID-19. The CDR3 runs from the conserved cysteine through the conserved F or W. The order of the fields is J gene, V gene, CDR3 protein.

TRBJ1-5	TRBV4-1	CASSQVGPHQPQHF
TRBJ2-7	TRBV6-5	CASSSSRDSDSYEQYF
TRBJ2-7	TRBV6-5	CASSYGGLARSYEQYF
TRBJ2-5	TRBV28	CASGRTSGGKTQYF
TRBJ2-5	TRBV27	CASSEGTGGGGETQYF
TRBJ1-1	TRBV6-5	CASLGATEAFF
TRBJ2-7	TRBV10-3	CAISESAGAHEQYF
TRBJ2-1	TRBV7-3	CASSSDRGSYNEQFF
TRBJ1-1	TRBV27	CASSLSGGLNTEAFF
TRBJ1-2	TRBV28	CASSQGTATYGYTF
TRBJ2-7	TRBV18	CASSPLQGSEQYF
TRBJ2-3	TRBV7-3	CASSSTSGVGTDTQYF
TRBJ1-1	TRBV24-1	CATEERGNTEAFF
TRBJ1-2	TRBV30	CAWRTVEYTF
TRBJ1-5	TRBV5-6	CASSLAGTGNQPQHF
TRBJ2-1	TRBV10-3	CAIRGQGPHNEQFF
TRBJ2-7	TRBV2	CASTRTGVYEQYF
TRBJ2-4	TRBV28	CASSLSTGLAKNIQYF
TRBJ2-3	TRBV11-2	CASSLSRTGGGADTQYF
TRBJ1-5	TRBV10-1	CASSRDRGWPQHF
TRBJ1-1	TRBV2	CASSTGFTEAFF
TRBJ2-1	TRBV6-6	CASGLTGNGDEQFF
TRBJ1-2	TRBV27	CASSLAGYTF
TRBJ2-3	TRBV3-1/TRBV3-2	CASSPLGGRASGDTQYF
TRBJ2-7	TRBV25-1	CASSDLVVYEQYF
TRBJ1-2	TRBV3-1/TRBV3-2	CASSHTMGAGSYGYTF
TRBJ1-2	TRBV28	CASRGANYGYTF
TRBJ2-4	TRBV6-2/TRBV6-3	CASSYYRGEAKNIQYF
TRBJ2-2	TRBV7-2	CASNPLAGTGELFF
TRBJ2-7	TRBV28	CASSPPRGVSYEQYF
TRBJ1-6	TRBV7-2	CASSLGQGRSPLHF
TRBJ1-1	TRBV6-2/TRBV6-3	CASSHPDRGQAFEAFF
TRBJ2-5	TRBV18	CASSPGLGETQYF
TRBJ2-5	TRBV11-3	CASSFQKGAGGETQYF
TRBJ2-5	TRBV18	CASSPRTGGQETQYF
TRBJ1-5	TRBV24-1	CATSEGGAGEQPQHF
TRBJ2-7	TRBV18	CASSPQSGEQYF
TRBJ2-1	TRBV29-1	CSGRLAGVVNEQFF
TRBJ1-2	TRBV6-5	CASSNRGSGGYTF
TRBJ2-1	TRBV15	CATSREHSGAAYNEQFF
TRBJ2-1	TRBV19	CASRHPGGLKDNEQFF
TRBJ1-2	TRBV11-2	CASSLDLTGYYGYTF
TRBJ2-3	TRBV6-5	CASSSASGRTDTQYF
TRBJ1-2	TRBV12-3/TRBV12-4	CASSLVRQTGYTF
TRBJ1-2	TRBV3-1/TRBV3-2	CASSPDRGNGYTF
TRBJ1-5	TRBV4-1	CASSQGTGYQPQHF
TRBJ1-5	TRBV19	CASLGLPQATNQPQHF
TRBJ1-2	TRBV4-1	CASSQDGREGSYGYTF
TRBJ1-4	TRBV27	CASSWSRVGNEKLFF
TRBJ1-5	TRBV2	CASRAGTISNQPQHF
TRBJ2-5	TRBV7-3	CASSSGQGQETQYF
TRBJ1-2	TRBV28	CASSLISYGYTF
TRBJ1-5	TRBV4-1	CASSLQRTGGAGNQPQHF
TRBJ2-1	TRBV3-1/TRBV3-2	CASSYRGRDNEQFF